This T cell receptor (beta chain) was sequenced for a study of somatic mutations in cytotoxic T cells in rheumatoid arthritis. Study in general: A subset of V beta antibody-stained T-cell populations was isolated by flow sorting, reaching nearly 100% purity, and this subset included V beta1+ cells that went on to TCRB sequencing. Study-wide findings and caveats: There were about an eighth of the roughly 65 patients in whom the largest CD8+ clone exceeded 20% of CD8+ cells.

Repertoires were generated with immunoSEQ multiplex PCR, while TCRdb's copy carries only in-frame clones and drops some. The sample gives thousands of clones, 70% to 80% of which show up once; approximately 71% is in the top ten. Comments on this clone: The antigen is unknown.

Germline loops: CDR1 MNHEY, CDR2 SMNVEV (reference sequence). Trimming pared 3 bases from V and 6 bases from J, leaving 6 bases between. CDR3 length: 12 residues. After CD4+ and CD8+ cells were isolated by positive magnetic bead selection, their purity was checked by flow cytometry. The V and J genes are TRBV27 and TRBJ2-1; D not certain. The TCR was taken from a man aged 35 to 55 with rheumatoid arthritis. Material: CD8+ T cells sorted from blood, obtained at a follow-up visit. CDR3 protein: CASSFSGNEQFF. The CDR3 nucleotides read TGTGCCAGCAGTTTTTCGGGCAATGAGCAGTTCTTC.